The 10 T cell receptor beta chains below were found in one sample sequenced in a study of CD8 T cells in ankylosing spondylitis. TCRdb redid the calling of the 5' RACE reads with MiXCR, one entry per CDR3 protein. The table shows some 100,000 distinct CDR3 sequences, with over 6.5% occurring only once. The sample taken for sequencing was blood, either unsorted or a sorted T cell fraction (not recorded which). The receptors come from a male donor with ankylosing spondylitis or in good health (not recorded which).

This clonotype was observed at least ten times. The genes are TRBV12-3 or TRBV12-4 and TRBJ2-6; possible D gene TRBD2, 5 bases. The CDR3 spans 18 residues. Trimming stripped 7 bases from V and 0 bases from J, with 19 bases between. This chain's CDR3 is CASTHLASELSGANVLTF. The CDR3 nucleotides read TGTGCCAGCACCCATTTAGCGTCAGAGCTCTCTGGGGCCAACGTCCTGACTTTC.

This clonotype occurred many times. The chain is built from TRBV20-1 and TRBJ2-7, with 12 bases that match TRBD1. CDR1 and CDR2 (germline): DFQATT, SNEGSKA (reference sequence). V was pared by 3 bases and J by 2 bases, with 11 bases of the junction left unmatched. The CDR3 contains 17 residues. The CDR3 is CSASSGTGGGDPYEQYF. CDR3 sequence (DNA): TGCAGTGCTAGTTCCGGGACAGGGGGCGGTGACCCCTACGAGCAGTACTTC.

This clonotype has a count of ten or more. The chain is built from TRBV7-2 and TRBJ1-5; D may be TRBD1 (6 bases). The CDR3 loop spans 14 amino acids. V was trimmed by 5 bases and J by 2 bases, leaving 10 bases between them. The germline V gene has CDR1 SGHTA and CDR2 FQGNSA. The DNA for the CDR3 is TGTGCCAGCAGCCCAGGGGTTGGCAATCAGCCCCAGCATTTT. Protein: CASSPGVGNQPQHF.

There are many counts of this clonotype. The chain couples TRBV7-9 to TRBJ2-1, with 9 bases identical to TRBD2. With 6 bases clipped from V and 0 bases from J, the junction kept 6 bases outside the gene matches. This CDR3 has 16 amino acids. The germline CDR1 and CDR2 sequences are SEHNR and FQNEAQ (reference sequence). CDR3 sequence (DNA): TGTGCCAGCAGACCTCTAGCGGGGAGCTCCTACAATGAGCAGTTCTTC. Residues: CASRPLAGSSYNEQFF.

In its sample, this clonotype was seen many times. The chain uses TRBV9 and TRBJ2-3; 10 bases map to TRBD2. Germline V CDR1 and CDR2: SGDLS, YYNGEE. V lost 3 bases and J lost 4; bases outside the gene matches: 2. The CDR3 totals 14 residues. The CDR3 loop reads CASSAAGGADTQYF. DNA of the CDR3: TGTGCCAGCAGCGCAGCGGGGGGGGCAGATACGCAGTATTTT.

This clonotype was recorded many times. The V and J genes are TRBV20-1 and TRBJ2-7; maybe TRBD2 (5 bases). CDR1 and CDR2 (germline): DFQATT, SNEGSKA (reference sequence). Trimming pared 3 bases from V and 4 bases from J, leaving 7 bases between. This CDR3 spans 11 amino acids. In nucleotides, the CDR3 is TGCAGTGCTAGCCCGGGATACGAGCAGTACTTC. As protein: CSASPGYEQYF.

This clonotype was detected many times. The chain employs TRBV5-1 and TRBJ2-4, with no clear D. The V gene's germline CDR1 is SGHRS and CDR2 YFSETQ. The CDR3 contains 14 residues. V lost 0 bases and J lost 4, with 8 bases in between. CDR3 region: CASSLGTGKNIQYF. The CDR3 DNA follows: TGCGCCAGCAGCTTGGGAACCGGTAAAAACATTCAGTACTTC.

This clonotype showed up many times. The chain carries TRBV13 and TRBJ2-4, with 8 bases matching TRBD2. The trim removed 2 bases at V and 7 bases at J, leaving 10 bases unmatched. The germline V gene has CDR1 PRHDT and CDR2 FYEKMQ (reference sequence). The length of the CDR3 is 16 residues. The DNA for the CDR3 is TGTGCCAGCAGCTTAACTAGCGGTGAAGCTAGGAACATTCAGTACTTC. Protein sequence: CASSLTSGEARNIQYF.

This clonotype has a single count. This CDR3 is CSVEPASGGAIEQFF. The DNA of the CDR3 is TGCAGCGTCGAACCAGCTAGCGGGGGGGCTATTGAGCAGTTCTTC. This sequence joins TRBV29-1 and TRBJ2-1; TRBD2 matches 12 bases. Germline CDR1 and CDR2: SQVTM and ANQGSEA. After removal of 6 bases from V and 9 bases from J, the junction contained 12 bases not matched to a gene. The CDR3 loop spans 15 amino acids.

This clonotype was seen repeatedly, ten times or more. The chain links TRBV18 to TRBJ2-7; TRBD1 agrees at 10 bases. The CDR3 totals 14 residues. Germline V CDR1 and CDR2: KGHSH, LQKENI. J lost 4 bases, V lost 6 bases, and 6 bases had no gene match. The CDR3 sequence: CASSPGTGVYEQYF. The CDR3, as DNA: TGTGCCAGCTCGCCGGGGACAGGGGTTTACGAGCAGTACTTC.